This paragraph covers one TCR beta chain sequence. The sample originates from a study of blood T cell repertoires in COVID-19. Whole-study context: COVID-19 samples collected from the United States, Italy and Spain covered acute and convalescent phases. Sample material is recorded as cDNA or gDNA derived from T cells, B-cell-depleted T cells, or PBMCs.

The CDR3 is 14 amino acids. V dropped 3 bases and J dropped 5; count of bases not matched to a gene: 3. In germline, CDR1 is SEHNR, CDR2 FQNEAQ (reference sequence). Sequenced by immunoSEQ multiplex PCR; TCRdb stores in-frame clones only, minus some. Of 150,000 or so clones listed, approximately 80% are singletons. V and J are TRBV7-9 and TRBJ2-1; TRBD2 matches 8 bases. Material for sequencing was peripheral blood. The origin of this receptor is a woman aged 55-70 years with acute or convalescent COVID-19. CDR3 sequence reads: CASSLQAGDNEQFF. The DNA for the CDR3 is TGTGCCAGCAGCTTGCAAGCGGGGGACAATGAGCAGTTCTTC.